In its sample, the clone carrying this T cell receptor (beta chain) was seen a few times. TCRdb keeps only in-frame clones here, not all; method: immunoSEQ multiplex PCR. Of over 70,000 clones listed, 75% to 95% are singletons. These data are taken from a study of T cell changes during pregnancy in multiple sclerosis. The CDR3 runs 17 residues. J lost 0 bases, V lost 5 bases, and 12 bases had no gene match. CDR1 is SGHRS and CDR2 is YFSETQ in the germline V gene. The sequencing here drew on peripheral blood, taken in the first trimester of pregnancy. The chain recombines TRBV5-1 with TRBJ2-7; 9 bases align to TRBD1. The receptor was derived from a female donor in good health, enrolled as a control in a pregnancy study. CDR3: CASRSGTGIGSSYEQYF. CDR3 in DNA: TGCGCCAGCAGATCCGGGACAGGGATTGGGAGCTCCTACGAGCAGTACTTC.